This T cell receptor (beta chain) derives from a study of beta chain features in type 1 diabetes. Regarding the study as a whole: Resolution of whether HLA type affects TCRB rearrangement was not achieved here. Cells carrying high TCR expression could end up over-represented when cDNA is sequenced.

The CDR3 consists of 14 residues. The V gene end was trimmed by 7 bases and the J gene end by 4 bases; junction bases not matched to a gene: 6. Germline CDR1 and CDR2: SGDLS and YYNGEE. Every bit of the isolated RNA underwent reverse transcription, so sequencing read expressed TCRB transcripts. Here immunoSEQ multiplex PCR was the method, and the copy in TCRdb shows in-frame clones only, minus some. The data contain around 280,000 clones, about 8% of them singletons. This clone has at least ten counts. Antigen: not known. Stem cell-like memory, regulatory, central memory and naive CD4+ cells were sorted via CD45RO/CCR7/CD25/CD127/CD95/CD27.

The chain combines TRBV9 with TRBJ2-1; 9 bases are a match to TRBD2. The sequence was obtained from a young woman in good health. Material: central memory CD4+ T cells from blood. In DNA form, the CDR3 reads TGTGCCAGCGCGACTAGCGGAAAATACAATGAGCAGTTCTTC. Its translation: CASATSGKYNEQFF.